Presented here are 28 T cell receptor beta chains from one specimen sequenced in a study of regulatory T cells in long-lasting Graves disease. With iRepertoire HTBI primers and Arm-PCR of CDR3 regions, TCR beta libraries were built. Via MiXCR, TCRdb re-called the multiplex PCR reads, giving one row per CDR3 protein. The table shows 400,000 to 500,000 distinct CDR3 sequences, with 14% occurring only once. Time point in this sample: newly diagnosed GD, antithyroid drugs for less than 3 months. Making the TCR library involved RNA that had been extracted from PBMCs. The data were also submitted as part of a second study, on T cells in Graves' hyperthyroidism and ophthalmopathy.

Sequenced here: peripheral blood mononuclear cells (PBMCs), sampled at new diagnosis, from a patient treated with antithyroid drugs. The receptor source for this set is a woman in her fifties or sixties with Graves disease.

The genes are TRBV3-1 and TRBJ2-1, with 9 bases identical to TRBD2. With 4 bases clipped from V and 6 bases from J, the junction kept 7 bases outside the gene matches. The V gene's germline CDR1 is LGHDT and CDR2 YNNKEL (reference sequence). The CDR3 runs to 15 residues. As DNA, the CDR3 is TGTGCCAGCAGCCGGTGGCGGGAGGGACTCAATGAGCAGTTCTTC. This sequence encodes CASSRWREGLNEQFF.

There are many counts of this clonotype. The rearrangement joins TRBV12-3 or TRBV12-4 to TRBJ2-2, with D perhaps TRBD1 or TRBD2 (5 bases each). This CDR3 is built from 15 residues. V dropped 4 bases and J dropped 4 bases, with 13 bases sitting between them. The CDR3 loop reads CASSSHTGATGELFF. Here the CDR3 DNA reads TGTGCCAGCAGTTCGCACACCGGGGCCACCGGGGAGCTGTTTTTT.

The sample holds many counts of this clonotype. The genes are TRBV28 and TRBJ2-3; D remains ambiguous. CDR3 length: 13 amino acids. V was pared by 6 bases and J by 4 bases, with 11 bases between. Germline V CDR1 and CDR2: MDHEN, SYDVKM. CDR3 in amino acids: CASSRNLADTQYF. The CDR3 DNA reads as TGTGCCAGCAGCCGCAACTTAGCAGATACGCAGTATTTT.

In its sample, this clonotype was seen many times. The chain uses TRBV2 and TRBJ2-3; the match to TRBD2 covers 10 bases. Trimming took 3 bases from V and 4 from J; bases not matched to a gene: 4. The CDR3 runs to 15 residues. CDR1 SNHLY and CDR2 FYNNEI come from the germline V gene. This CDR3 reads CASSDASGSPDTQYF. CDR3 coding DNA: TGTGCCAGCAGTGATGCTAGCGGGAGCCCAGATACGCAGTATTTT.

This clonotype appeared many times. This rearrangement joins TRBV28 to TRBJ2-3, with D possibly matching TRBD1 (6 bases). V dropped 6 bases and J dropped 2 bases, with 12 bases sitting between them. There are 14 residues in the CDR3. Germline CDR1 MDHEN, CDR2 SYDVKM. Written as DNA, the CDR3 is TGTGCCAGCAGAATAGGACAGTTCACAGATACGCAGTATTTT. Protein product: CASRIGQFTDTQYF.

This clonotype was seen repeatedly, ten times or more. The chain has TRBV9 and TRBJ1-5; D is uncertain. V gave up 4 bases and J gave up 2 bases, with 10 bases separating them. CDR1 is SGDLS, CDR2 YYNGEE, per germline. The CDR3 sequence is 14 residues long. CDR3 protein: CASSPGVGNQPQHF. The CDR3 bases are TGTGCCAGCAGCCCGGGTGTGGGCAATCAGCCCCAGCATTTT.

CDR3 amino acids: CAAAPPFGTGRTEAFF. Written as DNA, the CDR3 is TGCGCAGCAGCCCCTCCCTTCGGGACAGGGCGCACTGAAGCTTTCTTT. J is TRBJ1-1 and V is TRBV5-1; 9 positions agree with TRBD1. Germline V gives CDR1 SGHRS, CDR2 YFSETQ. The CDR3 runs to 16 residues.

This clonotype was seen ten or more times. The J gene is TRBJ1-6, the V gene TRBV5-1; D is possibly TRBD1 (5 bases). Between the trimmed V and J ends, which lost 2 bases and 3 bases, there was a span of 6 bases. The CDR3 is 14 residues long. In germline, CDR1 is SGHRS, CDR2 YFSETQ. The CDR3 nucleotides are TGCGCCAGCAGCTTCGACAGCTATAATTCACCCCTCCACTTT. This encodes CASSFDSYNSPLHF.

This CDR3 reads CASRMPPGQGLSYGYTF. In DNA form, the CDR3 reads TGTGCCAGCAGAATGCCACCGGGACAGGGGTTAAGCTATGGCTACACCTTC. V is TRBV28 and J is TRBJ1-2, with 10 bases that match TRBD1. V shed 6 bases and J 4 bases; nucleotides not matched to a gene: 14. The CDR3 sequence is 17 residues long. Germline assignment: CDR1 MDHEN and CDR2 SYDVKM.

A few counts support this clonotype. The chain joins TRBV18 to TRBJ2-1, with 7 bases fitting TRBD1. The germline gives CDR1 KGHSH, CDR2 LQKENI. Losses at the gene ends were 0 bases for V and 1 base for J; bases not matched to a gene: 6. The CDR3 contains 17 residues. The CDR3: CASSPPLQGHSYNEQFF. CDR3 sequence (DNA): TGTGCCAGCTCACCACCGTTACAGGGGCATTCCTACAATGAGCAGTTCTTC. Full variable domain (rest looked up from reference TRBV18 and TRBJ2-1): NAGVMQNPRHLVRRRGQEARLRCSPMKGHSHVYWYRQLPEEGLKFMVYLQKENIIDESGMPKERFSAEFPKEGPSILRIQQVVRGDSAAYFCASSPPLQGHSYNEQFFGPGTRLTVL.

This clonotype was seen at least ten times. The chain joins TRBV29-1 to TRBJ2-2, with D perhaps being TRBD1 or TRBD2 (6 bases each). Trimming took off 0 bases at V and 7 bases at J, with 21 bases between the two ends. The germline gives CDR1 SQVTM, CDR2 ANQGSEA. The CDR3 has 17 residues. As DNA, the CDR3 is TGCAGCGTTGAAGATACTCTGGTACCGGGGGCCGGCGGGGAGCTGTTTTTT. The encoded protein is CSVEDTLVPGAGGELFF.

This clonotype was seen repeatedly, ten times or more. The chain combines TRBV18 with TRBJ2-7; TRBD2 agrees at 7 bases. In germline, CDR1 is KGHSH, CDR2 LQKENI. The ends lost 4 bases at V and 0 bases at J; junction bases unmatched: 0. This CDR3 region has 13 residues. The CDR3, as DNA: TGTGCCAGCTCACAGCGGGACTCCTACGAGCAGTACTTC. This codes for CASSQRDSYEQYF.

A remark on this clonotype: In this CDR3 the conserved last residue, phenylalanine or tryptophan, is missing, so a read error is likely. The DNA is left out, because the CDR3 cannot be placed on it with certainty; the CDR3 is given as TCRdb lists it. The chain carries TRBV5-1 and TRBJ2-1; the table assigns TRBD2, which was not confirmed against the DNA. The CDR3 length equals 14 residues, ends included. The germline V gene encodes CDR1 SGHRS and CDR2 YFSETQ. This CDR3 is CASSKGLGNNERFL.

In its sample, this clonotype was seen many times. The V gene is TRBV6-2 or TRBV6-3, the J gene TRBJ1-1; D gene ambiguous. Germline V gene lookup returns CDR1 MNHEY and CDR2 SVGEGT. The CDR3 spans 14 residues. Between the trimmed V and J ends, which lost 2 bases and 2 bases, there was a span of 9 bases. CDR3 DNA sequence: TGTGCCAGCAGTTACCGGACCAGAAACACTGAAGCTTTCTTT. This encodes CASSYRTRNTEAFF.

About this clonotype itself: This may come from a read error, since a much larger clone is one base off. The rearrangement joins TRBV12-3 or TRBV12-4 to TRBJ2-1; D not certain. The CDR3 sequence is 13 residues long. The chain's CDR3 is CASSLYYYNKQFF. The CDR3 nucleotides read TGTGCCAGCAGTTTGTACTATTACAATAAGCAGTTCTTC.

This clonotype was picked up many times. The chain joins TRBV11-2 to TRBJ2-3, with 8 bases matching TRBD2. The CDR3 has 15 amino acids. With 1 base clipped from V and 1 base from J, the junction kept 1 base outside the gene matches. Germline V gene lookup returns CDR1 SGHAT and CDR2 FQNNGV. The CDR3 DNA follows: TGTGCCAGCAGCTTAGTCGGGAGGGGCACAGATACGCAGTATTTT. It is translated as CASSLVGRGTDTQYF. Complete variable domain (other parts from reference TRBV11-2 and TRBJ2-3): EAGVAQSPRYKIIEKRQSVAFWCNPISGHATLYWYQQILGQGPKLLIQFQNNGVVDDSQLPKDRFSAERLKGVDSTLKIQPAKLEDSAVYLCASSLVGRGTDTQYFGPGTRLTVL.

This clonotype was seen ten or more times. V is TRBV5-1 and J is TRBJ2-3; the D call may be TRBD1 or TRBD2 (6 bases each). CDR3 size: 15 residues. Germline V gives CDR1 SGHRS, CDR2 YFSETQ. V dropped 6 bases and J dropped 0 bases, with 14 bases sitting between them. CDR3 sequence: CASTGAQLSTDTQYF. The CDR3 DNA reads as TGCGCCAGCACGGGGGCACAGTTAAGCACAGATACGCAGTATTTT.

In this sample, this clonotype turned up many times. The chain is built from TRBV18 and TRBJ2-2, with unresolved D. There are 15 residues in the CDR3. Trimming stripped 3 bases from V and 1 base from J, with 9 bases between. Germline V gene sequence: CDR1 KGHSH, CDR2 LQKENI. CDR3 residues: CASSPLTMNTGELFF. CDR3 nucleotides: TGTGCCAGCTCACCCTTGACGATGAACACCGGGGAGCTGTTTTTT.

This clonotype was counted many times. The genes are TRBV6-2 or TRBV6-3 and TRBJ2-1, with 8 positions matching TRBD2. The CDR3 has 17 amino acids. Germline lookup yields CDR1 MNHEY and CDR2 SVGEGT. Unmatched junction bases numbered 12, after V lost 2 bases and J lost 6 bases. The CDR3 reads CASSYGSGGALGNEQFF. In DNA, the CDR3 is TGTGCCAGCAGTTACGGCAGCGGGGGTGCTTTGGGCAATGAGCAGTTCTTC.

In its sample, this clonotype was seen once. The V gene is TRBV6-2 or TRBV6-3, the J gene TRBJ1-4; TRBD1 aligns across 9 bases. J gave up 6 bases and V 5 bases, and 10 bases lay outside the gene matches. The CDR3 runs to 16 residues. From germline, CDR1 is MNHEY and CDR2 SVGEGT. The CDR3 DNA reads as TGTGCCAGCAGTCGAATTCCGGGACAGGGATATGAAAAACTGTTTTTT. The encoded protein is CASSRIPGQGYEKLFF.

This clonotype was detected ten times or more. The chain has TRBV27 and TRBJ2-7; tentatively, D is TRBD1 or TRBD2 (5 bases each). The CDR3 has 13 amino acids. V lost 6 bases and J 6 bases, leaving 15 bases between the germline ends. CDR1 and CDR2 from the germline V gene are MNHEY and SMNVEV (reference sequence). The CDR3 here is CASSGDPIGEQYF. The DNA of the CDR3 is TGTGCCAGCAGCGGGGACCCCATCGGCGAGCAGTACTTC.

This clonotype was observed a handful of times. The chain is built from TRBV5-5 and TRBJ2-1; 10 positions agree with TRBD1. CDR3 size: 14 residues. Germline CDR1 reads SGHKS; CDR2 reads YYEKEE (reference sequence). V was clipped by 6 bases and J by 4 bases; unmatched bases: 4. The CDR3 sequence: CASKRDRGYNEQFF. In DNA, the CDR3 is TGTGCCAGCAAACGGGACAGGGGATACAATGAGCAGTTCTTC.

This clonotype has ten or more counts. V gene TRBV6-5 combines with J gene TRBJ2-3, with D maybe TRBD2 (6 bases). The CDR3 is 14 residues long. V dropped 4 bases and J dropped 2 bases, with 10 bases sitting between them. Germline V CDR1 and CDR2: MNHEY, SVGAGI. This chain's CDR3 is CASSSEDYTDTQYF. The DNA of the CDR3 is TGTGCCAGCAGTTCGGAGGACTACACAGATACGCAGTATTTT.

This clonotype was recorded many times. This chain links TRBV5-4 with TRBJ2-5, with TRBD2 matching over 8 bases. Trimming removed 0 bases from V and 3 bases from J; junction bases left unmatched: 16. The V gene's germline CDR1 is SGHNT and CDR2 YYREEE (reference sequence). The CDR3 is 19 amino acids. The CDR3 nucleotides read TGTGCCAGCAGCTTGGTTGGAACGGGGACTAGGATTGGGGAAGAGACCCAGTACTTC. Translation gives CASSLVGTGTRIGEETQYF.

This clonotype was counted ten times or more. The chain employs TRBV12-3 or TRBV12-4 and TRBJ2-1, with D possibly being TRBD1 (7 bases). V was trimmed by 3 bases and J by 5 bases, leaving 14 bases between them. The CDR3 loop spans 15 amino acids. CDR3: CASSFPGGRDNEQFF. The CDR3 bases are TGTGCCAGCAGTTTTCCAGGGGGGAGAGACAATGAGCAGTTCTTC.

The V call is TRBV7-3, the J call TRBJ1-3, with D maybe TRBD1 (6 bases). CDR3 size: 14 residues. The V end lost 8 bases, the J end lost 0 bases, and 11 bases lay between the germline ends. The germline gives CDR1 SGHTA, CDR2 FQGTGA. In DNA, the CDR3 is TGTGCCAGCTCAGGGGCGGCCTCTGGAAACACCATATATTTT. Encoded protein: CASSGAASGNTIYF.

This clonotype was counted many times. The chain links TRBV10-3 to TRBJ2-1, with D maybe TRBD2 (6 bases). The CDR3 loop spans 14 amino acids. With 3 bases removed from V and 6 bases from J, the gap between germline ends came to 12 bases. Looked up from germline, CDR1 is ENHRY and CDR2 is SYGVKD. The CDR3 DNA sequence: TGTGCCATCAGTGATAATCGGGACTCCAATGAGCAGTTCTTC. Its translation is CAISDNRDSNEQFF.

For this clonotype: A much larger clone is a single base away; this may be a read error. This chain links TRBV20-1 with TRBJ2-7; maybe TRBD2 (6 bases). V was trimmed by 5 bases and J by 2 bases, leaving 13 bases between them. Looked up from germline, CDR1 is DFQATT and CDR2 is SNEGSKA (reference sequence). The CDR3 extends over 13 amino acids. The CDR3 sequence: CSASGRDPYEQYF. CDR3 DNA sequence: TGCAGTGCTTCGGGGCGGGACCCCTACGAGCAGTACTTC.